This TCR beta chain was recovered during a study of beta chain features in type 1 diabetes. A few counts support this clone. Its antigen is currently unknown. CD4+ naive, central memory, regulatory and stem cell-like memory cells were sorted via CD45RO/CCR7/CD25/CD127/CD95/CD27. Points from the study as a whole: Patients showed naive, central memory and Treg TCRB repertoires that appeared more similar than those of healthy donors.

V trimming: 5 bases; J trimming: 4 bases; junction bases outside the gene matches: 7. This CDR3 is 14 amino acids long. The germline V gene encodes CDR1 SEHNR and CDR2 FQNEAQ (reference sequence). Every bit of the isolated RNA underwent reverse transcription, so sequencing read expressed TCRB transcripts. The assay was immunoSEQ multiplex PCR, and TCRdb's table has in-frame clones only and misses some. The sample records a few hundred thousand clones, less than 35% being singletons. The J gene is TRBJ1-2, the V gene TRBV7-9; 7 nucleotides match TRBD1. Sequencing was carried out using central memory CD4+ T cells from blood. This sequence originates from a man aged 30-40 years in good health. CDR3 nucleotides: TGTGCCAGCAGCCCTCGGACAGGCGCCTATGGCTACACCTTC. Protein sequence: CASSPRTGAYGYTF.